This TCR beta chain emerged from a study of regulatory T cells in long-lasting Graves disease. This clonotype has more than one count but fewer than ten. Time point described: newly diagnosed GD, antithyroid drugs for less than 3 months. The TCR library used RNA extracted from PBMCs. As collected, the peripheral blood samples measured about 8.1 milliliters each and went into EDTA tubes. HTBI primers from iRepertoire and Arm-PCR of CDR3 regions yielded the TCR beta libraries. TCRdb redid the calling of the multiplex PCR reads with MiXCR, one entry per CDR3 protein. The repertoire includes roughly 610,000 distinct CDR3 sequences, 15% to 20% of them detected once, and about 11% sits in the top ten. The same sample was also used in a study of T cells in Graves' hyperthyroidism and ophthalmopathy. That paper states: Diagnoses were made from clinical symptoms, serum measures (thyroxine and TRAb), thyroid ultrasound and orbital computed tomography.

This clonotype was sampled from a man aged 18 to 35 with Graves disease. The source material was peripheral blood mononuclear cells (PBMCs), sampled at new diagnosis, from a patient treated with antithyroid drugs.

In DNA form, the CDR3 reads TGCGCCAGCAGCTTCCGGACAGAAAGCTCCTACGAGCAGTACTTC. It codes for CASSFRTESSYEQYF. The genes are TRBV5-1 and TRBJ2-7; perhaps TRBD1 as D (6 bases). Deletions cut 2 bases from V and 0 bases from J, with 12 bases between. CDR3 length: 15 residues. Germline-derived CDR1 and CDR2 are SGHRS and YFSETQ.